These 13 T cell receptor beta chains were sequenced from one sample in a study of blood T cells in healthy people across ages (dated by TCRdb to the mid-2010s). Receptor libraries were prepared by 5' RACE. A second PCR of about 7 to 12 cycles was run with a J-beta primer mix and a sample-barcoded 5' primer. TCRdb reprocessing: public reads trimmed at Q25 with fastp, clones called with MiXCR, in-frame beta chains kept. Rows with a matching CDR3 protein are joined into one entry that keeps the most common DNA and genes. The sample table shows around 2 million distinct CDR3 sequences, and around 40% are seen once. The ten largest account for under 30% of the sample. The sequenced material came from blood. These TCRs come from a human donor in good health.

A word on this clonotype: At one boundary the junction diverges from the germline segment, which might be a read error. The chain uses TRBV5-1 and TRBJ2-7, with D possibly TRBD1 on 7 matching bases. The germline CDR1 and CDR2 sequences are SGHRS and YFSETQ. The CDR3 extends over 19 amino acids. Written as DNA, the CDR3 is TGCGCCAGCAACTTGGAGTCCAGGGGGGCAATTAGGAGCTCCTACGAGCAGTACTTC. Translation gives CASNLESRGAIRSSYEQYF. The full variable domain, completed using reference TRBV5-1 and TRBJ2-7, is KAGVTQTPRYLIKTRGQQVTLSCSPISGHRSVSWYQQTPGQGLQFLFEYFSETQRNKGNFPGRFSGRQFSNSRSEMNVSTLELGDSALYLCASNLESRGAIRSSYEQYFGPGTRLTVT.

V gene TRBV5-5 combines with J gene TRBJ2-1; 7 bases fit TRBD1. CDR3 length equals 17 residues. The V and J ends lost 4 bases and 2 bases, in that order; junction bases with no gene match: 12. CDR1 is SGHKS, CDR2 YYEKEE, per germline (reference sequence). The CDR3 reads CASSPEGALRAYNEQFF. The CDR3 DNA is TGTGCCAGCAGCCCAGAGGGGGCTCTGAGGGCCTACAATGAGCAGTTCTTC.

The genes are TRBV10-3 and TRBJ2-7; D is unclear. The tail of the sequence fits TRBJ2-5 better, so the J call may be wrong. The V gene's germline CDR1 is ENHRY and CDR2 SYGVKD. The CDR3 is 14 residues long. DNA for the CDR3: TGTGCCATCAAGCCCCATACCGCACAAGAGACCCAGTACTTC. This codes for CAIKPHTAQETQYF.

In this sample, this clonotype turned up a few times. The chain couples TRBV13 to TRBJ2-5; D possibly corresponds to TRBD1 (6 bases). Matching the DNA end better, TRBJ2-7 makes the J call doubtful. Germline-derived CDR1 and CDR2 are PRHDT and FYEKMQ (reference sequence). The CDR3 contains 18 residues. The CDR3 loop reads CASSLGGVPGDNTYEQYF. In DNA, the CDR3 is TGTGCCAGCAGCTTAGGAGGTGTCCCCGGGGACAATACCTACGAGCAGTACTTC.

This clonotype was picked up a small number of times. This sequence joins TRBV20-1 and TRBJ1-2, with D perhaps TRBD1 (5 bases). Germline V lookup: CDR1 DFQATT, CDR2 SNEGSKA (reference sequence). The V end lost 1 base, the J end lost 0 bases, and 18 bases lay between the germline ends. This CDR3 has 17 residues. CDR3 amino acids: CSARASNGDRPNYGYTF. The CDR3, as DNA: TGCAGTGCTAGAGCCTCCAATGGCGACAGACCTAACTATGGCTACACCTTC.

This clonotype was observed once. The V call is TRBV5-1, the J call TRBJ2-5; D is uncertain. Germline-derived CDR1 and CDR2 are SGHRS and YFSETQ. This CDR3 comprises 15 residues. V shed 4 bases and J shed 0 bases, with 13 bases lying between them. CDR3 nucleotide sequence: TGCGCCAGCAGCGGTGGACGGGCGTACCAAGAGACCCAGTACTTC. It yields the protein CASSGGRAYQETQYF. Filled out from reference TRBV5-1 and TRBJ2-5, the complete variable domain reads KAGVTQTPRYLIKTRGQQVTLSCSPISGHRSVSWYQQTPGQGLQFLFEYFSETQRNKGNFPGRFSGRQFSNSRSEMNVSTLELGDSALYLCASSGGRAYQETQYFGPGTRLLVL.

The genes are TRBV7-2 and TRBJ1-2, with D uncertain. The ends were cut back, 5 bases at V and 5 bases at J, with 18 bases in the middle. The germline V gene encodes CDR1 SGHTA and CDR2 FQGNSA. CDR3 length: 15 residues. CDR3 residues: CASSPPNSGSYGYTF. The DNA for the CDR3 is TGTGCCAGCAGCCCGCCTAACAGTGGAAGTTATGGCTACACCTTC.

This clonotype was seen more than once but under ten times. One end of the junction does not line up with germline, which may come from a read error. The genes are TRBV5-5 and TRBJ2-7; 11 nucleotides line up with TRBD1. The CDR3 totals 14 residues. Germline values: CDR1 SGHKS, CDR2 YYEKEE (reference sequence). The CDR3 bases are TGTGCCGGCAGCCCAGGGACAGGGGGCTACGAGCAGTACTTC. Translating gives CAGSPGTGGYEQYF.

This chain links TRBV12-3 or TRBV12-4 with TRBJ2-7; tentative D call: TRBD1 (5 bases). Trimming took 6 bases from V and 2 from J, leaving 20 bases between them. The CDR3 has 16 residues. The CDR3 region has the DNA TGTGCCAGCAGCCCCTCCAGGGTAGAGACCACCTACGAGCAGTACTTC. Protein: CASSPSRVETTYEQYF.

The V call is TRBV7-2, the J call TRBJ2-5; 10 bases fit TRBD1. Germline values: CDR1 SGHTA, CDR2 FQGNSA. J was trimmed by 5 bases and V by 4 bases; bases with no gene match: 10. The CDR3 has 16 amino acids. The CDR3 coding sequence is TGTGCCAGCAGCTCAAACCGGGACAGGGGTCGGGAGACCCAGTACTTC. It yields the protein CASSSNRDRGRETQYF.

The chain recombines TRBV4-1 with TRBJ2-1; 12 bases match TRBD2. J was trimmed by 6 bases and V by 0 bases; bases with no gene match: 3. The CDR3 length is 16 residues. CDR1 MGHRA and CDR2 YSYEKL come from the germline V gene. In DNA form, the CDR3 reads TGCGCCAGCAGCCAAGAATCGGGACTAGCGGGCAATGAGCAGTTCTTC. Residues: CASSQESGLAGNEQFF.

In regard to this clonotype: A junction end diverges from the germline sequence, so it may reflect a read error. V and J are TRBV5-1 and TRBJ1-5; TRBD1 matches at 9 bases. In germline, CDR1 is SGHRS, CDR2 YFSETQ. CDR3 length: 15 amino acids. CDR3 sequence reads: CTSSLQGALNQPQHF. The CDR3 region has the DNA TGCACCAGCAGCCTACAGGGGGCACTCAATCAGCCCCAGCATTTT.

The chain recombines TRBV20-1 with TRBJ2-5; a possible D gene is TRBD2 (7 bases). CDR1 and CDR2 from the germline V gene are DFQATT and SNEGSKA (reference sequence). This CDR3 has 14 residues. V lost 4 bases and J 7 bases, leaving 19 bases between the germline ends. This CDR3 is CSANGGGPVGTQYF. CDR3 sequence (DNA): TGCAGTGCTAATGGCGGGGGCCCTGTTGGGACCCAGTACTTC.